This passage covers 7 T cell receptor beta chains from one sample sequenced in a study of Ad26.COV2.S vaccination and SARS-CoV-2 variants. The repertoire was sequenced with immunoSEQ multiplex PCR; TCRdb's copy has only in-frame clones and lacks some. The profile shows 200,000 to 250,000 clones, roughly 88% of them singletons. The treatment here: roughly 18 received Ad26.COV2.S at low or high dose, single or two shots; 5 received placebo; per-sample allocation not given. Vaccine and placebo recipients were sampled on day 63 after the first injection. The source was peripheral blood, collected in a trial of Ad26.COV2.S vaccine versus placebo. The receptors come from a person aged 18-60 years who received the Ad26.COV2.S COVID-19 vaccine or a placebo.

The rearrangement uses TRBV7-9 and TRBJ2-1; TRBD1 matches 7 bases. Germline CDR1 and CDR2: SEHNR and FQNEAQ (reference sequence). Trimming took 3 bases from V and 7 from J; bases not matched to a gene: 12. The CDR3 contains 16 residues. The CDR3 bases are TGTGCCAGCAGCTTCAGCAGGGGGTTCGCCGAGAATGAGCAGTTCTTC. Its translation is CASSFSRGFAENEQFF.

The rearrangement joins TRBV6-5 to TRBJ2-2; D remains ambiguous. Germline V gene data show CDR1 as MNHEY and CDR2 as SVGAGI. Trimming left V 8 bases short and J 6 bases short, with 10 bases between. The CDR3 contains 12 residues. Here the CDR3 reads CASGIAAGELFF. The CDR3 bases are TGTGCCAGCGGCATAGCTGCCGGGGAGCTGTTTTTT.

This clone occurred once. This chain links TRBV9 with TRBJ2-3; D may match TRBD1 or TRBD2 (5 bases each). The V end was cut by 6 bases, the J end by 2 bases, with 16 bases between. The germline V gene has CDR1 SGDLS and CDR2 YYNGEE. CDR3 length equals 15 residues. This chain's CDR3 is CASNLGTLLTDTQYF. The CDR3 DNA reads as TGTGCCAGCAACCTTGGGACCCTCCTCACAGATACGCAGTATTTT.

The CDR3 DNA follows: TGTGCCTGGAGCGTACAGGGACTCGGCTACACCTTC. This codes for CAWSVQGLGYTF. This chain connects TRBV30 to TRBJ1-2, with D possibly being TRBD1 (6 bases). The ends were cut back, 3 bases at V and 8 bases at J, with 13 bases in the middle. The CDR3 extends over 12 amino acids. The germline gives CDR1 GTSNPN, CDR2 SVGIG (reference sequence).

This clone was seen only a few times. The chain recombines TRBV21-1 with TRBJ2-7; TRBD1, the table's D call, was not compared with the DNA. TRBV21-1 is a pseudogene locus. The CDR3 runs to 16 residues. The CDR3 loop is CASSKGPDREPHEQYF. The CDR3 DNA reads TGTGCCAGCAGCAAAGGTCCCGACAGGGAACCCCACGAGCAGTACTTC.

This clone was seen only a few times. The rearrangement joins TRBV6-5 to TRBJ1-4; perhaps TRBD1 as D (6 bases). Germline-derived CDR1 and CDR2 are MNHEY and SVGAGI. The CDR3 spans 15 residues. V lost 6 bases and J 3 bases, leaving 14 bases between the germline ends. CDR3 DNA sequence: TGTGCCAGCAGCAAAGGGGGTAGGGCTAATGAAAAACTGTTTTTT. It codes for CASSKGGRANEKLFF.

This chain joins TRBV14 and TRBJ2-2, with D perhaps matching TRBD1 or TRBD2 (5 bases each). Trimming cost V 4 bases and J 1 base, with 7 bases left between them. CDR3 length equals 14 residues. From germline, CDR1 is SGHDN and CDR2 FVKESK. CDR3 sequence reads: CASSRDGNTGELFF. As DNA, the CDR3 is TGTGCCAGCAGCCGGGACGGGAACACCGGGGAGCTGTTTTTT.